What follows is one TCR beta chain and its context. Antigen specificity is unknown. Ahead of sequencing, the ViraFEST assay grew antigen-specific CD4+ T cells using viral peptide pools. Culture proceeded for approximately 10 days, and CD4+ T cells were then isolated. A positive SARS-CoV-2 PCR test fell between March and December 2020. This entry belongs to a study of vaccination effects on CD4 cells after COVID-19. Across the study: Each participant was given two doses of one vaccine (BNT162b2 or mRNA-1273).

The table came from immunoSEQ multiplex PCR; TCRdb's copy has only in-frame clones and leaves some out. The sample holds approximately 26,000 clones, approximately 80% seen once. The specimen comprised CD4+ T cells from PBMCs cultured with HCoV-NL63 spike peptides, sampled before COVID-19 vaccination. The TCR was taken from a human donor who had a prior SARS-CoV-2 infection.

CDR3 nucleotides: TGTGCCAGCAGTGTATTCAGGGGAGGCGAGACCCAGTACTTC. This codes for CASSVFRGGETQYF. This chain uses TRBV2 with TRBJ2-5; perhaps D is TRBD1 or TRBD2 (6 bases each). Germline V lookup: CDR1 SNHLY, CDR2 FYNNEI. The V and J ends lost 4 bases and 5 bases respectively, with 14 bases between them. The CDR3 spans 14 residues. Looking up the rest from reference TRBV2 and TRBJ2-5 gives the full variable domain: EPEVTQTPSHQVTQMGQEVILRCVPISNHLYFYWYRQILGQKVEFLVSFYNNEISEKSEIFDDQFSVERPDGSNFTLKIRSTKLEDSAMYFCASSVFRGGETQYFGPGTRLLVL.